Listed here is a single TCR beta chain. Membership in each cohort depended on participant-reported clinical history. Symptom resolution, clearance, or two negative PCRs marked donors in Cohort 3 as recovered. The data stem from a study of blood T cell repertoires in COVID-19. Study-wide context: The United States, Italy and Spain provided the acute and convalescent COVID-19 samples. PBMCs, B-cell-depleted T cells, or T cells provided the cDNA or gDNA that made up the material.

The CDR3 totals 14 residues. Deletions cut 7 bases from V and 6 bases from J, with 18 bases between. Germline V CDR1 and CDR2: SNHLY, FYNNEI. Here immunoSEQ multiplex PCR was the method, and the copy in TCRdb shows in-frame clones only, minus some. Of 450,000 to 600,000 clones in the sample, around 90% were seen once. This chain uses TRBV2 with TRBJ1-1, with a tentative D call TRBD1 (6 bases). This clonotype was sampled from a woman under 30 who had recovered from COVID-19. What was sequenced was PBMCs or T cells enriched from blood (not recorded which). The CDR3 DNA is TGTGCCAGCATCCCGAGGGGGGGTAGGGCTGAAGCTTTCTTT. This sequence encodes CASIPRGGRAEAFF.